The 4 T cell receptor beta chains below were found in one sample sequenced in a study of shared clonotypes between healthy human individuals. Method: immunoSEQ multiplex PCR; TCRdb's copy keeps in-frame clones and lacks some. The sample consists of around 1.4 million clones, around 98.5% of them appearing once. The source material was naive CD4+ T cells sorted from blood. This sample's subset: CD45RA+ positively selected. These receptor sequences come from a man aged 30 to 39 in good health.

DNA of the CDR3: TGTGCCAGCAGCTCGGGACAGCGGATCACAGATACGCAGTATTTT. Its protein is CASSSGQRITDTQYF. This rearrangement joins TRBV11-2 to TRBJ2-3, with 7 bases that match TRBD1. The germline gives CDR1 SGHAT, CDR2 FQNNGV. Germline trimming cut 4 bases from V and 2 bases from J; bases unmatched to any gene: 6. This CDR3 region has 15 residues.

The CDR3 DNA is TGTGCCAGCAGACCTGGCGGGTTGAAGGGCTACACCTTC. Protein sequence: CASRPGGLKGYTF. The chain joins TRBV6-5 to TRBJ1-2; D remains ambiguous. The germline CDR1 and CDR2 sequences are MNHEY and SVGAGI. The germline V and J ends were trimmed by 6 bases and 8 bases, with 16 bases remaining between them. The CDR3 sequence is 13 residues long.

The J gene is TRBJ2-4, the V gene TRBV11-2; TRBD2 matches at 8 bases. Losses at the gene ends were 4 bases for V and 10 bases for J; bases not matched to a gene: 9. Germline CDR1 reads SGHAT; CDR2 reads FQNNGV. The CDR3 has 14 residues. The DNA of the CDR3 is TGTGCCAGCAGCTCTCGGGGGTTAGCGGGGATTCAGTACTTC. Protein sequence: CASSSRGLAGIQYF.

The chain employs TRBV7-7 and TRBJ2-3; no clear D. V lost 6 bases, J lost 1 base, and 8 bases lay in between. CDR1 is SSHAT, CDR2 FNYEAQ, per germline (reference sequence). This CDR3 comprises 13 residues. The CDR3 spells CASSYDGTDTQYF. CDR3 sequence (DNA): TGTGCCAGCAGTTACGATGGCACAGATACGCAGTATTTT.